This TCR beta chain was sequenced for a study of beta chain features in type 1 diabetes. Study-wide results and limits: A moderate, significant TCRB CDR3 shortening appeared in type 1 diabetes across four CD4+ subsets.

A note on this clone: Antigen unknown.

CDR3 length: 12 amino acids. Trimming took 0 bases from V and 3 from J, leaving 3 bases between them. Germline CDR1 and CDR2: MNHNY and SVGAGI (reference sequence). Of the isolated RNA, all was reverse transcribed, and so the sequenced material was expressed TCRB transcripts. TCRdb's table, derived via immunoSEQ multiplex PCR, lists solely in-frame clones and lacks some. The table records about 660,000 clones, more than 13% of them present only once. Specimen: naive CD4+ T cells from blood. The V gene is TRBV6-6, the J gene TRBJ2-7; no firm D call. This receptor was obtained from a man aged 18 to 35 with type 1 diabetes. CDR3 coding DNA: TGTGCCAGCAGTTACTCCTACTACGAGCAGTACTTC. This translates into CASSYSYYEQYF.